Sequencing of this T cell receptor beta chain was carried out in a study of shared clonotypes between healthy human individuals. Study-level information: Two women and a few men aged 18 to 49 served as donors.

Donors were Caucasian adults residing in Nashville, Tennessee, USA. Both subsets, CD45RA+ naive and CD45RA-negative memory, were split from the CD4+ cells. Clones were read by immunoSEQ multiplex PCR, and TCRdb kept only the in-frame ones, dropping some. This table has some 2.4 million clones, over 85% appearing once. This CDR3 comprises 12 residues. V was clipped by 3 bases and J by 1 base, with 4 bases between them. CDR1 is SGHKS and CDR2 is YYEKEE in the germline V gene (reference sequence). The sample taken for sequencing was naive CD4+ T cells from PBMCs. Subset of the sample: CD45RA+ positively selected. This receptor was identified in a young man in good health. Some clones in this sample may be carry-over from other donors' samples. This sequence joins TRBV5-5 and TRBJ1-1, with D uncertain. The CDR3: CASSSENTEAFF. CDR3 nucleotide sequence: TGTGCCAGCAGCTCAGAGAACACTGAAGCTTTCTTT. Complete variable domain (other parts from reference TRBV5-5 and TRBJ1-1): DAGVTQSPTHLIKTRGQQVTLRCSPISGHKSVSWYQQVLGQGPQFIFQYYEKEERGRGNFPDRFSARQFPNYSSELNVNALLLGDSALYLCASSSENTEAFFGQGTRLTVV.